A selection of T cell receptor beta chains follows, all from one sample in a study of T-cell reconstitution after alpha-beta-depleted transplantation in children. MiXCR, run by TCRdb on the PCR reads, gives a single entry per CDR3 protein. This sample has about 610,000 distinct CDR3 sequences; more than 9% occur once, and the top ten carry about 4%. The input for sequencing was PBMCs from the stem cell graft donor, taken from the stem cell graft. These receptors were obtained from a human donor who donated a stem cell graft to a child with acute myeloid leukemia. Each CDR3 is given with its conserved first and last residue. The D gene is left open where the match is weak. Only part of the rows carry a size: once, few, many, or a class if the clone is expanded.

V	J	size	D	CDR3	DNA
TRBV30	TRBJ2-5	few	TRBD2	CAWDRLAQETQYF	TGTGCCTGGGACAGACTAGCGCAAGAGACCCAGTACTTC
TRBV29-1	TRBJ2-3	many	-	CSVEDRIHQGGRIGHTQYF	TGCAGCGTTGAAGATCGGATTCATCAGGGGGGGCGGATTGGCCATACGCAGTATTTT
TRBV7-2	TRBJ2-2	few	-	CASSFGSHGELFF	TGTGCCAGCAGCTTCGGGAGTCACGGGGAGCTGTTTTTT
TRBV20-1	TRBJ2-5	many	TRBD2	CSARGLAGKETQYF	TGCAGTGCTAGGGGGCTAGCGGGAAAGGAGACCCAGTACTTC
TRBV29-1	TRBJ2-7	-	-	CSVRRGQGEQYF	TGCAGCGTTCGAAGGGGACAAGGCGAGCAGTACTTC
TRBV29-1	TRBJ1-2	many	-	CSVGSGYTF	TGCAGCGTTGGGAGCGGCTACACCTTC
TRBV7-9	TRBJ1-2	few	-	CASSLGVNGYTF	TGTGCCAGCAGCTTAGGGGTAAATGGCTACACCTTC
TRBV7-2	TRBJ1-1	few	-	CASSSQGQDTEAFF	TGTGCCAGCAGCTCCCAAGGGCAAGACACTGAAGCTTTCTTT
TRBV29-1	TRBJ2-1	many	-	CSVVGNHEQFF	TGCAGCGTTGTCGGAAACCATGAGCAGTTCTTC
TRBV6-2/TRBV6-3	TRBJ2-7	few	TRBD1	CASRPTGGPYGLEQYF	TGTGCCAGCAGACCTACAGGGGGCCCCTATGGCCTGGAGCAGTACTTC
TRBV6-2/TRBV6-3	TRBJ2-1	-	TRBD2	CASSYRSGRGQRPSVYNEQFF	TGTGCCAGCAGTTACCGTAGCGGGAGGGGCCAACGGCCAAGCGTTTACAATGAGCAGTTCTTC
TRBV7-2	TRBJ1-1	many	TRBD1	CASSLGGTGTGGAFF	TGTGCCAGCAGCTTGGGAGGGACAGGGACGGGTGGGGCTTTCTTT
TRBV24-1	TRBJ1-2	many	TRBD1	CATSDHRTGDFYGYTF	TGTGCCACCAGTGACCACAGGACAGGGGACTTCTATGGCTACACCTTC
TRBV24-1	TRBJ1-4	-	-	CATSDSRQNEKLFF	TGTGCCACCAGTGATTCGAGACAGAATGAAAAACTGTTTTTT
TRBV7-2	TRBJ2-2	many	-	CASSPGLNTGELFF	TGTGCCAGCAGCCCAGGATTGAACACCGGGGAGCTGTTTTTT
TRBV29-1	TRBJ1-4	few	-	CSVAPQGTREKLFF	TGCAGCGTTGCCCCACAGGGAACGCGTGAAAAACTGTTTTTT
TRBV10-3	TRBJ2-7	many	-	CAIGLAVSYEQYF	TGTGCCATCGGTTTAGCGGTCTCCTACGAGCAGTACTTC
TRBV20-1	TRBJ2-4	-	-	CSALPAARVGNIQYF	TGCAGTGCCCTGCCCGCAGCCCGAGTTGGAAACATTCAGTACTTC